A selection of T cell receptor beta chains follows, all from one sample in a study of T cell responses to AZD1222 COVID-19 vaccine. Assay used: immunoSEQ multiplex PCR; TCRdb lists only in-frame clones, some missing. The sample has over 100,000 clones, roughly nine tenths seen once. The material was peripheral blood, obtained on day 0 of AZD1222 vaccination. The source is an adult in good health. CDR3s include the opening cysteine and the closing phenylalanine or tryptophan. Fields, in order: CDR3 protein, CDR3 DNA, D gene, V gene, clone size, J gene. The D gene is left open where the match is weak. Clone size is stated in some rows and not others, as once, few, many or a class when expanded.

CDR3: CASSRRERNEQFF
DNA: TGTGCCAGTAGTAGGAGGGAGAGGAATGAGCAGTTCTTC
D: NA
V: TRBV19
size: NA
J: TRBJ2-1

CDR3: CASSIGSQGNTEAFF
DNA: TGTGCCAGTAGTATAGGGTCCCAGGGGAACACTGAAGCTTTCTTT
D: NA
V: TRBV19
size: NA
J: TRBJ1-1

CDR3: CASSEPVTYEQYF
DNA: TGTGCCAGCAGTGAACCAGTAACCTACGAGCAGTACTTC
D: NA
V: TRBV2
size: NA
J: TRBJ2-7

CDR3: CASRLSRTTNTGELFF
DNA: TGTGCCAGCAGACTCTCCAGGACGACGAACACCGGGGAGCTGTTTTTT
D: NA
V: TRBV27
size: NA
J: TRBJ2-2

CDR3: CASSYSGGSYEQYF
DNA: TGTGCCAGCAGTTACAGTGGCGGATCCTACGAGCAGTACTTC
D: NA
V: TRBV6-5
size: NA
J: TRBJ2-7

CDR3: CAITAVGWAKAFF
DNA: TGTGCCATCACAGCGGTTGGGTGGGCAAAAGCTTTCTTT
D: NA
V: TRBV10-3
size: NA
J: TRBJ1-1

CDR3: CASSDPTSTGELFF
DNA: TGTGCCAGCAGTGACCCGACTAGTACCGGGGAGCTGTTTTTT
D: NA
V: TRBV6-4
size: NA
J: TRBJ2-2

CDR3: CASSLFLGQSYNEQFF
DNA: TGTGCCAGCAGTTTATTTTTAGGACAGTCCTACAATGAGCAGTTCTTC
D: NA
V: TRBV27
size: NA
J: TRBJ2-1

CDR3: CASSRGTVTYEQYF
DNA: TGTGCCAGCAGCCGAGGGACAGTTACCTACGAGCAGTACTTC
D: TRBD1
V: TRBV4-2
size: NA
J: TRBJ2-7

CDR3: CASSHKGQGNEKLFF
DNA: TGTGCCAGCAGCCACAAGGGGCAGGGAAATGAAAAACTGTTTTTT
D: NA
V: TRBV3-1/TRBV3-2
size: NA
J: TRBJ1-4

CDR3: CASGQDSRVNQPQHF
DNA: TGCGCCAGCGGCCAAGACAGCAGGGTGAATCAGCCCCAGCATTTT
D: NA
V: TRBV4-1
size: NA
J: TRBJ1-5

CDR3: CASSPPPGTGLSPLHF
DNA: TGCGCCAGCAGCCCTCCCCCCGGGACAGGGCTTTCACCCCTCCACTTT
D: TRBD1
V: TRBV4-1
size: NA
J: TRBJ1-6

CDR3: CASSRGQGTGNSPLHF
DNA: TGTGCCAGCTCACGGGGACAGGGAACGGGGAATTCACCCCTCCACTTT
D: TRBD1
V: TRBV18
size: NA
J: TRBJ1-6

CDR3: CASSPPETQYGYTF
DNA: TGTGCCAGCTCACCACCGGAAACCCAATATGGCTACACCTTC
D: NA
V: TRBV18
size: NA
J: TRBJ1-2

CDR3: CASSLLGDTQYF
DNA: TGTGCCAGCAGTTTGCTAGGGGATACGCAGTATTTT
D: NA
V: TRBV28
size: once
J: TRBJ2-3

CDR3: CASSGRGRETQYF
DNA: TGTGCCAGCAGCGGAAGGGGGCGCGAGACCCAGTACTTC
D: TRBD1
V: TRBV11-2
size: once
J: TRBJ2-5

CDR3: CASSQAGEANYGYTF
DNA: TGTGCCAGCAGCCAAGCAGGGGAAGCTAACTATGGCTACACCTTC
D: NA
V: TRBV7-2
size: NA
J: TRBJ1-2

CDR3: CASSRTGAHSPLHF
DNA: TGTGCCAGCAGCCGCACAGGGGCCCATTCACCCCTCCACTTT
D: TRBD1
V: TRBV6-5
size: NA
J: TRBJ1-6

CDR3: CAWSEQENQPQHF
DNA: TGTGCCTGGAGCGAACAGGAGAATCAGCCCCAGCATTTT
D: NA
V: TRBV30
size: NA
J: TRBJ1-5

CDR3: CASPTSGSSYNEQFF
DNA: TGTGCCTCGCCGACTAGCGGAAGCTCCTACAATGAGCAGTTCTTC
D: TRBD2
V: TRBV30
size: NA
J: TRBJ2-1

CDR3: CAISEFGPGSAGNTIYF
DNA: TGTGCCATCAGTGAGTTTGGACCCGGGTCGGCGGGAAACACCATATATTTT
D: NA
V: TRBV10-3
size: NA
J: TRBJ1-3

CDR3: CASRAMGAYNSPLHF
DNA: TGTGCCAGCAGGGCTATGGGGGCGTATAATTCACCCCTCCACTTT
D: NA
V: TRBV6-5
size: NA
J: TRBJ1-6

CDR3: CSVSDSTYGYTF
DNA: TGCAGCGTATCGGACAGCACCTATGGCTACACCTTC
D: NA
V: TRBV29-1
size: few
J: TRBJ1-2

CDR3: CASSPQGQRPQHF
DNA: TGTGCCAGTAGTCCCCAGGGGCAACGGCCCCAGCATTTT
D: NA
V: TRBV19
size: NA
J: TRBJ1-5

CDR3: CASSEPFGGRRDGYTF
DNA: TGTGCCAGCAGTGAACCGTTTGGGGGGCGGAGGGATGGCTACACCTTC
D: NA
V: TRBV6-1
size: NA
J: TRBJ1-2

CDR3: CASSSGSYYGYTF
DNA: TGTGCCAGCAGCTCAGGATCTTACTATGGCTACACCTTC
D: NA
V: TRBV6-5
size: NA
J: TRBJ1-2